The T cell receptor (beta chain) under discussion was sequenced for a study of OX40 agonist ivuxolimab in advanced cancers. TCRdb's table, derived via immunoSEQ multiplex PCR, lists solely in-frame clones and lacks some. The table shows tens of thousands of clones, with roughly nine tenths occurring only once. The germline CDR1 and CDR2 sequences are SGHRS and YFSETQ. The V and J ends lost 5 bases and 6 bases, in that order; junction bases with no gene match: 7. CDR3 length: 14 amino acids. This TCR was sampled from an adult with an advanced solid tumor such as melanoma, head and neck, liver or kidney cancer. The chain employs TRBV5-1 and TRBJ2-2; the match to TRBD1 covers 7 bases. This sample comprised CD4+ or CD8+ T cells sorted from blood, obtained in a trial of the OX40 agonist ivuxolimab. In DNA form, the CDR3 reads TGCGCCAGCAGTATCCTTCAGGGGGCCGGGGAGCTGTTTTTT. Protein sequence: CASSILQGAGELFF.